This T cell receptor (beta chain) came from a study of blood T cells in healthy people across ages. In its sample, this clonotype was seen a few times. Antigen: not known. A sample-barcoded 5' primer and a J-beta primer mix were used in a second PCR of roughly 6 to 11 cycles. TCRdb passed the 5' RACE reads through MiXCR, listing each CDR3 protein once. This sample carries fewer than 700,000 distinct CDR3 sequences, around two fifths of them seen once, and the ten largest clones take around 30%. Study-wide points: Roughly linearly, TCR beta diversity per million T cells fell as age increased.

Germline-derived CDR1 and CDR2 are SQVTM and ANQGSEA. The CDR3 extends over 15 amino acids. The source material was blood. The rearrangement uses TRBV29-1 and TRBJ2-1; D is uncertain. The end of the DNA is better explained by TRBJ2-7, so the J call may be wrong. The origin of this receptor is an elderly man in good health. DNA of the CDR3: TGCAGCGTTGCGGTGGCCAGCTTCTCCTACAATGAGCAGTACTTC. Its translation: CSVAVASFSYNEQYF.